A single sample gave rise to the 12 T cell receptor beta chains below, sequenced in a study of T cell repertoires in ileal Crohn's disease (dated by TCRdb to about 2019). The library was built by means of the immunoSEQ multiplex PCR assay. The source is immuneACCESS, and TCRdb retained only in-frame sequences with V and J called. Part of the clones is not carried over; for the studies checked, unresolved V genes explain less than half of this, and the remainder is unexplained. Present in this sample are over 8,000 clones, around 80% of which were seen just once. The ten largest clones take up 9.5% to 15% of the sample. Sequencing input: ileal tissue. The receptors come from an adult with Crohn's disease.

CDR3 coding DNA: TGCGCCAGCAGCTTGACGGGAGGTAGGACGCAGTATTTT. This gives the protein CASSLTGGRTQYF. The chain has TRBV5-1 and TRBJ2-3, with TRBD2 matching 7 bases. CDR1 and CDR2 from the germline V gene are SGHRS and YFSETQ. This CDR3 has 13 residues. The trim removed 1 base at V and 9 bases at J, leaving 5 bases unmatched.

This clone was counted between two and nine times. The V gene is TRBV11-3, the J gene TRBJ2-1; tentatively, D is TRBD1 (6 bases). This CDR3 has 12 amino acids. The ends were cut back, 4 bases at V and 8 bases at J, with 9 bases in the middle. The germline CDR1 and CDR2 sequences are SGHNT and YENEEA. CDR3 DNA sequence: TGTGCCAGCAGCTCACAGGGTCATGAGCAGTTCTTC. Its translation is CASSSQGHEQFF.

The chain carries TRBV7-2 and TRBJ1-2; D remains ambiguous. V was pared by 6 bases and J by 5 bases, with 19 bases between. The CDR3 is 15 residues long. The germline CDR1 and CDR2 sequences are SGHTA and FQGNSA. In DNA, the CDR3 is TGTGCCAGCAGTCACCGTCCCGGACTTGTTTATGGCTACACCTTC. It codes for CASSHRPGLVYGYTF.

The sample holds one count of this clone. The V and J genes are TRBV10-3 and TRBJ2-7; a weak D match, TRBD2 (5 bases). Trimming left V 8 bases short and J 3 bases short, with 8 bases between. CDR3 length equals 11 residues. CDR1 is ENHRY and CDR2 is SYGVKD in the germline V gene. The CDR3 loop is CAIGGGYEQYF. The CDR3 nucleotides read TGTGCCATCGGAGGCGGCTACGAGCAGTACTTC.

This clone was seen just once. The V call is TRBV14, the J call TRBJ1-2; 9 bases fit TRBD1. Germline V gene sequence: CDR1 SGHDN, CDR2 FVKESK. This CDR3 is built from 16 residues. V shed 1 base, J shed 2 bases, and the junction held 5 bases outside the gene matches. The CDR3 reads CASSQALGQGNYGYTF. CDR3 bases: TGTGCCAGCAGCCAAGCCCTGGGACAGGGAAACTATGGCTACACCTTC. The full variable domain, with the rest looked up from reference TRBV14 and TRBJ1-2, is EAGVTQFPSHSVIEKGQTVTLRCDPISGHDNLYWYRRVMGKEIKFLLHFVKESKQDESGMPNNRFLAERTGGTYSTLKVQPAELEDSGVYFCASSQALGQGNYGYTFGSGTRLTVV.

V is TRBV7-2 and J is TRBJ2-7, with D uncertain. V was cut by 1 base and J by 3 bases, with 16 bases left in between. CDR3 size: 16 residues. In germline, CDR1 is SGHTA, CDR2 FQGNSA. The CDR3 nucleotides read TGTGCCAGCAGCTTAGTCGCTCGACACGGTAGCTACGAGCAGTACTTC. It codes for CASSLVARHGSYEQYF.

This chain uses TRBV5-1 with TRBJ1-2; TRBD1 agrees at 8 bases. V dropped 3 bases and J dropped 8; count of bases not matched to a gene: 9. The CDR3 totals 14 residues. The V gene's germline CDR1 is SGHRS and CDR2 YFSETQ. The CDR3 loop reads CASSSNNGQGGYTF. The CDR3 DNA reads TGCGCCAGCAGCTCCAACAATGGACAGGGCGGCTACACCTTC.

The gene calls are TRBV5-1 and TRBJ2-2, with a weak D call TRBD1 (5 bases). V was pared by 5 bases and J by 4 bases, with 18 bases between. The germline V gene has CDR1 SGHRS and CDR2 YFSETQ. The length of the CDR3 is 16 residues. CDR3 nucleotides: TGCGCCAGCAGAAGGGGCTCTGAGGCGAGCACCGGGGAGCTGTTTTTT. It yields the protein CASRRGSEASTGELFF.

This sequence joins TRBV5-4 and TRBJ2-5, with D unclear. Trimming stripped 5 bases from V and 5 bases from J, with 19 bases between. This CDR3 is 15 amino acids long. Per the germline V gene, CDR1 is SGHNT and CDR2 is YYREEE (reference sequence). CDR3 in amino acids: CASSLSPAIGETQYF. The DNA of the CDR3 is TGTGCCAGCAGTCTATCGCCAGCTATCGGGGAGACCCAGTACTTC.

This sequence joins TRBV7-9 and TRBJ2-3; D may correspond to TRBD1 or TRBD2 (6 bases each). The CDR3 sequence is 17 residues long. V was trimmed by 0 bases and J by 3 bases, leaving 16 bases between them. Germline V gene data show CDR1 as SEHNR and CDR2 as FQNEAQ (reference sequence). CDR3 loop: CASSLARGGLGTDTQYF. For the CDR3, the DNA is TGTGCCAGCAGCTTAGCGCGAGGGGGACTGGGGACAGATACGCAGTATTTT.

The V and J genes are TRBV10-3 and TRBJ1-3; D unclear. Germline loops: CDR1 ENHRY, CDR2 SYGVKD. CDR3 length: 14 residues. V shed 7 bases and J shed 1 base, with 11 bases lying between them. The CDR3: CAITRENSGNTIYF. CDR3 coding DNA: TGTGCCATCACCCGAGAGAATTCTGGAAACACCATATATTTT.

This clone has just one count. The gene calls are TRBV14 and TRBJ1-5, with TRBD1 as a possible D gene (6 bases). Looked up from germline, CDR1 is SGHDN and CDR2 is FVKESK. This CDR3 region has 17 residues. The V end lost 1 base, the J end lost 0 bases, and 13 bases lay between the germline ends. CDR3 residues: CASSQVPDSHSNQPQHF. The CDR3 coding sequence is TGTGCCAGCAGCCAAGTTCCGGACAGCCATAGCAATCAGCCCCAGCATTTT.